The 13 T cell receptor beta chains in this list originate from one sample, sequenced in a study of beta chain features in type 1 diabetes. The sequenced template was cDNA made from the entire isolated RNA. Profiling relied on immunoSEQ multiplex PCR, and the TCRdb table lists in-frame clones only, not all of them. The sample records a few hundred thousand clones, approximately 11% being singletons. The sequenced sample was central memory CD4+ T cells from blood. These receptor sequences come from a man between 18 and 35 years old in good health.

This clone turned up a few times. CDR3 sequence: CASSQLRQGEKETQYF. The CDR3 DNA follows: TGCGCCAGCAGTCAATTAAGACAGGGGGAGAAGGAGACCCAGTACTTC. The gene calls are TRBV23-1 and TRBJ2-5; 9 nucleotides line up with TRBD1. TRBV23-1 is marked as an open reading frame, function uncertain. With 1 base clipped from V and 5 bases from J, the junction kept 8 bases outside the gene matches. This CDR3 is built from 16 residues.

In its sample, this clone was seen once. It is likely a read error: a sequence one base away is far more abundant. The V and J genes are TRBV14 and TRBJ2-4; possibly TRBD1 or TRBD2 for D (5 bases each). The CDR3 has 12 residues. Trimming cost V 1 base and J 9 bases, with 7 bases left between them. Germline values: CDR1 SGHDN, CDR2 FVKESK. This CDR3 reads CASSQGGRIQYF. CDR3 DNA sequence: TGTGCCAGCAGCCAAGGGGGACGCATTCAGTACTTC.

The rearrangement joins TRBV27 to TRBJ2-1; the match to TRBD2 covers 8 bases. The ends lost 4 bases at V and 0 bases at J; junction bases unmatched: 17. CDR1 and CDR2 from the germline V gene are MNHEY and SMNVEV (reference sequence). The CDR3 has 20 amino acids. The chain's CDR3 is CASSSSLAGLLPSSYNEQFF. For the CDR3, the DNA is TGTGCCAGCAGTTCATCCCTAGCGGGCTTATTACCGAGCTCCTACAATGAGCAGTTCTTC.

V usage is TRBV28 and J usage is TRBJ2-3; D possibly corresponds to TRBD2 (6 bases). The CDR3 extends over 14 amino acids. The ends were cut back, 3 bases at V and 1 base at J, with 8 bases in the middle. The germline gives CDR1 MDHEN, CDR2 SYDVKM. The CDR3, as DNA: TGTGCCAGCAGTTTGCGGGGCGGCACAGATACGCAGTATTTT. Translation: CASSLRGGTDTQYF.

This rearrangement joins TRBV7-2 to TRBJ1-2, with D possibly being TRBD1 (6 bases). The CDR3 is made up of 14 amino acids. V lost 6 bases, J lost 6 bases, and 17 bases lay in between. Germline values: CDR1 SGHTA, CDR2 FQGNSA. CDR3 region: CASSPRDNIHGYTF. As DNA, the CDR3 is TGTGCCAGCAGTCCCCGGGACAATATCCATGGCTACACCTTC.

This clone has just a few counts. The rearrangement uses TRBV4-1 and TRBJ2-7; 13 nucleotides align to TRBD2. V dropped 4 bases and J dropped 5; count of bases not matched to a gene: 8. Per the germline V gene, CDR1 is MGHRA and CDR2 is YSYEKL. The CDR3 runs 16 residues. For the CDR3, the DNA is TGCGCCAGCAGCCGCGGAGGGACTAGCGGGAACCACGAGCAGTACTTC. It specifies CASSRGGTSGNHEQYF.

The genes are TRBV29-1 and TRBJ2-2; perhaps TRBD1 as D (5 bases). Germline V gene data show CDR1 as SQVTM and CDR2 as ANQGSEA. The germline V and J ends were trimmed by 1 base and 7 bases, with 10 bases remaining between them. This CDR3 has 13 residues. The CDR3 DNA follows: TGCAGCGTTGAAGGGGGCCGAGACGGGGAGCTGTTTTTT. It is translated as CSVEGGRDGELFF.

This rearrangement joins TRBV28 to TRBJ2-4, with 7 bases fitting TRBD2. V trimming: 9 bases; J trimming: 8 bases; junction bases outside the gene matches: 16. Per the germline V gene, CDR1 is MDHEN and CDR2 is SYDVKM. This CDR3 is 15 amino acids long. CDR3: CASRSAGAGLDIQYF. The CDR3 DNA reads TGTGCCAGTCGATCCGCGGGAGCGGGCTTGGACATTCAGTACTTC.

A few counts support this clone. This sequence joins TRBV7-9 and TRBJ2-7, with 11 positions matching TRBD2. The CDR3 consists of 16 residues. Trimming took 5 bases from V and 0 from J; bases not matched to a gene: 6. Germline-derived CDR1 and CDR2 are SEHNR and FQNEAQ (reference sequence). This CDR3 reads CASSQGLAESSYEQYF. As DNA, the CDR3 is TGTGCCAGCAGCCAGGGACTAGCGGAGAGCTCCTACGAGCAGTACTTC.

This clone was recorded a few times. The chain uses TRBV6-5 and TRBJ2-1; D is possibly TRBD2 (5 bases). Per the germline V gene, CDR1 is MNHEY and CDR2 is SVGAGI. CDR3 length equals 12 residues. Trimming took off 0 bases at V and 12 bases at J, with 9 bases between the two ends. CDR3 amino acids: CASSYSRGRQFF. CDR3 nucleotides: TGTGCCAGCAGTTACTCACGGGGTAGGCAGTTCTTC.

V and J are TRBV6-1 and TRBJ2-7; the D gene is possibly TRBD2 (7 bases). The length of the CDR3 is 15 residues. Germline-derived CDR1 and CDR2 are MNHNS and SASEGT. V dropped 4 bases and J dropped 2 bases, with 15 bases sitting between them. The CDR3 sequence is CASSVAGAGTYEQYF. CDR3 nucleotide sequence: TGTGCCAGCAGTGTTGCGGGGGCCGGGACCTACGAGCAGTACTTC.

Turning to this clone: Possible read error: a much larger clone is one base away. Distinct nucleotide sequences in the sample also encode this CDR3. The V gene is TRBV29-1, the J gene TRBJ1-2; D is perhaps TRBD1 (6 bases). V lost 6 bases and J 8 bases, leaving 19 bases between the germline ends. CDR1 and CDR2 from the germline V gene are SQVTM and ANQGSEA. This CDR3 is 13 amino acids long. CDR3 amino acids: CSVIQRTRGGYTF. In DNA form, the CDR3 reads TGCAGCGTGATTCAACGGACGAGGGGGGGCTACACCTTC.

The V gene is TRBV28, the J gene TRBJ1-5, with 7 positions matching TRBD1. Germline V gene data show CDR1 as MDHEN and CDR2 as SYDVKM. The junction had 7 bases not matched to a gene; V was cut back by 5 bases and J by 6 bases. The CDR3 spans 14 residues. The CDR3 nucleotides are TGTGCCAGCAGTGGACACAGGGGTACTCAGCCCCAGCATTTT. It codes for CASSGHRGTQPQHF. The entire variable domain, with the rest obtained from reference TRBV28 and TRBJ1-5, is as follows: DVKVTQSSRYLVKRTGEKVFLECVQDMDHENMFWYRQDPGLGLRLIYFSYDVKMKEKGDIPEGYSVSREKKERFSLILESASTNQTSMYLCASSGHRGTQPQHFGDGTRLSIL.